The 19 T cell receptor beta chains presented below share a single source sample, sequenced in a study of blood T cells in healthy people across ages. Sample-barcoded 5' priming and a J-beta primer mix drove a second PCR of about 7 to 12 cycles. In TCRdb, the 5' RACE reads were re-called with MiXCR into one record per CDR3 protein. In the table there are hundreds of thousands of distinct CDR3 sequences, 20% to 25% of which are singletons. These same data were also listed under a study on T cells of mothers and their children.

The sequenced sample consisted of blood. These receptors all come from a boy younger than 18 in good health.

The rearrangement uses TRBV7-9 and TRBJ1-1, with unresolved D. Per germline, CDR1 SEHNR and CDR2 FQNEAQ (reference sequence). Deletions cut 5 bases from V and 4 bases from J, with 14 bases between. CDR3 length: 14 residues. CDR3 region: CASSPDPRGTEAFF. The CDR3, as DNA: TGTGCCAGCAGCCCCGACCCCCGGGGCACTGAAGCTTTCTTT.

V usage is TRBV7-2 and J usage is TRBJ1-4, with no clear D. V was pared by 4 bases and J by 6 bases, with 9 bases between. Germline V CDR1 and CDR2: SGHTA, FQGNSA. The CDR3 contains 13 residues. CDR3 protein: CASSSQRDEKLFF. CDR3 DNA: TGTGCCAGCAGCTCCCAGCGGGATGAAAAACTGTTTTTT.

CDR3 sequence (DNA): TGTGCCAGCAGCCTCGACCTGGGTCTGAACACTGAAGCTTTCTTT. Its translation: CASSLDLGLNTEAFF. The chain is built from TRBV9 and TRBJ1-1; D unclear. Germline V gives CDR1 SGDLS, CDR2 YYNGEE. V lost 4 bases to trimming and J lost 0 bases, with 13 bases between them. The CDR3 totals 15 residues.

The chain is built from TRBV6-5 and TRBJ2-2, with D perhaps matching TRBD1 (6 bases). CDR1 MNHEY and CDR2 SVGAGI come from the germline V gene. Trimming pared 2 bases from V and 7 bases from J, leaving 14 bases between. The CDR3 consists of 15 residues. The CDR3 DNA reads as TGTGCCAGCAGTTACGGGGCAGGGGCTGACGGGGAGCTGTTTTTT. This codes for CASSYGAGADGELFF.

This clonotype appeared a few times. The V call is TRBV6-5, the J call TRBJ1-2; possible D gene TRBD1, 5 bases. Per germline, CDR1 MNHEY and CDR2 SVGAGI. The germline V and J ends were trimmed by 10 bases and 2 bases, with 11 bases remaining between them. The CDR3 runs 12 residues. The CDR3 is CATGRVNYGYTF. The CDR3 nucleotides are TGTGCCACCGGCAGGGTCAACTATGGCTACACCTTC.

The gene calls are TRBV6-1 and TRBJ1-5, with D tentatively TRBD1 (5 bases). The CDR3 has 14 amino acids. CDR1 is MNHNS, CDR2 SASEGT, per germline. Trimming removed 3 bases from V and 1 base from J, with 7 bases in between. CDR3 sequence reads: CASSEGPSNQPQHF. DNA of the CDR3: TGTGCCAGCAGTGAGGGACCGAGCAATCAGCCCCAGCATTTT.

The table lists this clonotype with a few counts. V is TRBV12-3 or TRBV12-4 and J is TRBJ2-1; D possibly corresponds to TRBD1 (5 bases). The better agreement between TRBJ2-7 and the DNA end casts doubt on the J call. The CDR3 is 14 amino acids. The CDR3 region has the DNA TGTGCCAGCAGCCCTTACAGGAGTCCCTACGAGCAGTACTTC. Translation gives CASSPYRSPYEQYF.

There are a few counts of this clonotype. Being one base from a much bigger clone, this may be a read error. V is TRBV10-3 and J is TRBJ1-1; D perhaps matches TRBD1 (6 bases). The CDR3 runs 13 residues. Germline V gives CDR1 ENHRY, CDR2 SYGVKD. Trimming took off 4 bases at V and 1 base at J, with 7 bases between the two ends. CDR3 sequence reads: CAISAGENTEAFF. The CDR3 nucleotides are TGTGCCATCAGTGCAGGGGAGAACACTGAAGCTTTCTTT.

This clonotype has just a few counts. CDR3 amino acids: CSAELAGGEYF. The DNA for the CDR3 is TGCAGTGCCGAACTAGCGGGAGGGGAGTACTTC. The chain uses TRBV20-1 and TRBJ2-4; 13 positions match TRBD2. Germline CDR1 reads DFQATT; CDR2 reads SNEGSKA (reference sequence). V was pared by 6 bases and J by 14 bases, with 4 bases of the junction left unmatched. CDR3 size: 11 residues.

This clonotype was observed a handful of times. The chain employs TRBV6-5 and TRBJ1-2, with D unresolved. The CDR3 length is 12 residues. V was cut by 5 bases and J by 8 bases, with 12 bases left in between. CDR1 MNHEY and CDR2 SVGAGI come from the germline V gene. The CDR3 is CASSPKAEGYTF. Written as DNA, the CDR3 is TGTGCCAGCAGTCCTAAAGCGGAAGGCTACACCTTC.

This rearrangement joins TRBV9 to TRBJ2-2; TRBD1 or TRBD2 may be the D gene (5 bases each). V lost 1 base to trimming and J lost 7 bases, with 17 bases between them. The germline gives CDR1 SGDLS, CDR2 YYNGEE. CDR3 length: 16 residues. The CDR3 bases are TGTGCCAGCAGCGTATCGGGACCATTAGTAATCGGGGAGCTGTTTTTT. This gives the protein CASSVSGPLVIGELFF.

The chain recombines TRBV4-1 with TRBJ2-2; D gene unclear. V dropped 5 bases and J dropped 7 bases, with 11 bases sitting between them. This CDR3 comprises 13 residues. CDR1 is MGHRA and CDR2 is YSYEKL in the germline V gene. For the CDR3, the DNA is TGCGCCAGCAGCTCCCCGGGCGGCGGGGAGCTGTTTTTT. Its protein product is CASSSPGGGELFF.

In this sample, this clonotype turned up a few times. The J gene is TRBJ2-7, the V gene TRBV27, with 10 bases lining up with TRBD1. The V and J ends lost 0 bases and 3 bases, in that order; junction bases with no gene match: 8. The germline V gene encodes CDR1 MNHEY and CDR2 SMNVEV (reference sequence). The CDR3 consists of 17 residues. CDR3 DNA: TGTGCCAGCAGTTTATCGCCGGACAGGGGGGAGTACTACGAGCAGTACTTC. It specifies CASSLSPDRGEYYEQYF.

V usage is TRBV20-1 and J usage is TRBJ2-1; no definite D call. The better agreement between TRBJ2-7 and the DNA end casts doubt on the J call. Germline V gene data show CDR1 as DFQATT and CDR2 as SNEGSKA (reference sequence). This CDR3 contains 13 residues. The CDR3 nucleotides read TGCAGTGCTAGAGCCCTAAGCTCCTACGAGCAGTACTTC. It yields the protein CSARALSSYEQYF.

This clonotype appeared a few times. The rearrangement uses TRBV7-3 and TRBJ2-1, with unresolved D. The ends were cut back, 6 bases at V and 5 bases at J, with 11 bases in the middle. From germline, CDR1 is SGHTA and CDR2 FQGTGA. The CDR3 consists of 13 residues. CDR3 protein: CASRDSAHNEQFF. The CDR3 DNA sequence: TGTGCCAGCAGAGATAGTGCCCACAATGAGCAGTTCTTC.

This clonotype was detected only a few times. The chain has TRBV12-3 or TRBV12-4 and TRBJ2-1; TRBD2 aligns across 10 bases. This CDR3 comprises 14 residues. V shed 5 bases, J shed 7 bases, and the junction held 5 bases outside the gene matches. CDR3 residues: CASSPRTSGNEQFF. For the CDR3, the DNA is TGTGCCAGCAGTCCCCGGACTAGCGGAAATGAGCAGTTCTTC.

The chain combines TRBV15 with TRBJ2-7; no clear D. The germline CDR1 and CDR2 sequences are LNHNV and YYDKDF (reference sequence). Trimming stripped 1 base from V and 3 bases from J, with 13 bases between. CDR3 length: 15 amino acids. The CDR3, as DNA: TGTGCCACCAGCAGAGGACCGCGGATAAACTACGAGCAGTACTTC. The encoded protein is CATSRGPRINYEQYF.

V usage is TRBV4-1 and J usage is TRBJ2-7; tentatively, D is TRBD2 (5 bases). CDR3 length equals 14 residues. The germline gives CDR1 MGHRA, CDR2 YSYEKL. V was trimmed by 0 bases and J by 2 bases, leaving 8 bases between them. CDR3 in DNA: TGCGCCAGCAGCCAAGATTTCGGGACCTACGAGCAGTACTTC. The encoded protein is CASSQDFGTYEQYF.

The sample holds a few counts of this clonotype. The genes are TRBV24-1 and TRBJ2-7, with unresolved D. The CDR3 is 14 amino acids. Trimming cost V 2 bases and J 0 bases, with 7 bases left between them. From germline, CDR1 is KGHDR and CDR2 SFDVKD. The CDR3 DNA follows: TGTGCCACCAGTGATTCAGTGGACTCCTACGAGCAGTACTTC. Protein sequence: CATSDSVDSYEQYF.